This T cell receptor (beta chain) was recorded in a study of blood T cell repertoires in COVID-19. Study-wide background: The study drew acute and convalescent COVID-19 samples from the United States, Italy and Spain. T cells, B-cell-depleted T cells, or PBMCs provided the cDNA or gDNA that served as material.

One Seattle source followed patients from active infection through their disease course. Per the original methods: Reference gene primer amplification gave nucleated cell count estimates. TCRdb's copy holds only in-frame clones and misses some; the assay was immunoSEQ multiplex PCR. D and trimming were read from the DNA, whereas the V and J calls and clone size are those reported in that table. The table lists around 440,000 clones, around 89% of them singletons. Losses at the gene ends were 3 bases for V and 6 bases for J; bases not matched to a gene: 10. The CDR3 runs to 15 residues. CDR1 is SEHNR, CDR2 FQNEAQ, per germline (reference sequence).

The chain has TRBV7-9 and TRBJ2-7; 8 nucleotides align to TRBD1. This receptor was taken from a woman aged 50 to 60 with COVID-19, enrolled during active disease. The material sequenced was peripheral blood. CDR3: CASSFRDRGSGEQYF. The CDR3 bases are TGTGCCAGCAGCTTTCGTGACAGGGGATCTGGCGAGCAGTACTTC.